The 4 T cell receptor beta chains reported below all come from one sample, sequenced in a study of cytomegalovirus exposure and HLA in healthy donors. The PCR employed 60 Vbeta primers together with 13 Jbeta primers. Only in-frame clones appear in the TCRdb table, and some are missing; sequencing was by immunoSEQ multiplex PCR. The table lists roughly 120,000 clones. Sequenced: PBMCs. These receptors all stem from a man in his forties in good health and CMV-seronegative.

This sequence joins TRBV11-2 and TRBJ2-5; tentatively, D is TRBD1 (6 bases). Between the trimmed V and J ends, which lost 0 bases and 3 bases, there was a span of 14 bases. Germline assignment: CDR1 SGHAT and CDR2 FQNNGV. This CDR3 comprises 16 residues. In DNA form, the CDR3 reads TGTGCCAGCAGCTTAGATCGCAGGGGAAGAAAAGAGACCCAGTACTTC. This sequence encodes CASSLDRRGRKETQYF.

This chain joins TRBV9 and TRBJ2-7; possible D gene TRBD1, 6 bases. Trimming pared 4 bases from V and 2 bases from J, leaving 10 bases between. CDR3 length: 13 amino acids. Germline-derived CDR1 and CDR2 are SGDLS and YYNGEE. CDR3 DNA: TGTGCCAGCAGCCCAGGGGTTGCCTACGAGCAGTACTTC. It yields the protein CASSPGVAYEQYF.

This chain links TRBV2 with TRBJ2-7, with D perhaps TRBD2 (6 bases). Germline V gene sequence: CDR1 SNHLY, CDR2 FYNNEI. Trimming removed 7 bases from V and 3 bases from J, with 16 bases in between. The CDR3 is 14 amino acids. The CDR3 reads CASKKGLLIYEQYF. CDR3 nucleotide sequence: TGTGCCAGCAAGAAGGGACTTTTAATCTACGAGCAGTACTTC. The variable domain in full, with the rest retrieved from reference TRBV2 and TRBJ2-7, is EPEVTQTPSHQVTQMGQEVILRCVPISNHLYFYWYRQILGQKVEFLVSFYNNEISEKSEIFDDQFSVERPDGSNFTLKIRSTKLEDSAMYFCASKKGLLIYEQYFGPGTRLTVT.

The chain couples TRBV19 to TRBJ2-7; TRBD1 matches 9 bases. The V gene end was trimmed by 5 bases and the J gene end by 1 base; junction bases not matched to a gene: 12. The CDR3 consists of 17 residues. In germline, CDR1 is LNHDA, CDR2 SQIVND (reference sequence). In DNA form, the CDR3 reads TGTGCCAGTAGTGAGGAAGGGAGAGGACAGGGGTCCTACGAGCAGTACTTC. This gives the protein CASSEEGRGQGSYEQYF.